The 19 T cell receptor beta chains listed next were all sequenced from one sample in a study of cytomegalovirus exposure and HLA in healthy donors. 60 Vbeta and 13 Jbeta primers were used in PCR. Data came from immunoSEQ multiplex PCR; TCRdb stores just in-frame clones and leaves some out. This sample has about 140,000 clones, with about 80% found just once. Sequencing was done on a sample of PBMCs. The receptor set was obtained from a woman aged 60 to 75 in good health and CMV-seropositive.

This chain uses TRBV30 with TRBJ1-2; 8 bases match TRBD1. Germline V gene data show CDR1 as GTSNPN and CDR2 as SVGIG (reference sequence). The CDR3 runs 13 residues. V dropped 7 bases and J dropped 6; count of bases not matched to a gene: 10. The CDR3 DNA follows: TGTGCCTTTCAACAGGGGGTAGGCCATGGCTACACCTTC. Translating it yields CAFQQGVGHGYTF.

CDR3 protein: CASSLSQIQETQYF. Here the CDR3 DNA reads TGTGCCAGCAGTTTATCCCAGATCCAAGAGACCCAGTACTTC. This chain uses TRBV28 with TRBJ2-5; D not resolved. Trimming cost V 1 base and J 1 base, with 7 bases left between them. CDR1 and CDR2 from the germline V gene are MDHEN and SYDVKM. The CDR3 contains 14 residues. The full variable domain, completed using reference TRBV28 and TRBJ2-5, is DVKVTQSSRYLVKRTGEKVFLECVQDMDHENMFWYRQDPGLGLRLIYFSYDVKMKEKGDIPEGYSVSREKKERFSLILESASTNQTSMYLCASSLSQIQETQYFGPGTRLLVL.

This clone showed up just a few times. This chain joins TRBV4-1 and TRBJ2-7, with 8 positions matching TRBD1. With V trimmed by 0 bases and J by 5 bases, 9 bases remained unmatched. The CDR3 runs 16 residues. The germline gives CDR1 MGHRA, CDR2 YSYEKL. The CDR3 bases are TGCGCCAGCAGCCAAGATCCGCAGGGGGCGCAGGACGAGCAGTACTTC. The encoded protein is CASSQDPQGAQDEQYF.

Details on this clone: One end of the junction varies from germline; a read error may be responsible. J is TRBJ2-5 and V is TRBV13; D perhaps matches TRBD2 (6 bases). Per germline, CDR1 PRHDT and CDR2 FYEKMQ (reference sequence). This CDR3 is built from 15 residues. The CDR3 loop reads CASSLGEVGRETQYF. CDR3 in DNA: TGTGCCAGCAGTTTAGGGGAGGTCGGCCGAGAGACCCAGTACTTC.

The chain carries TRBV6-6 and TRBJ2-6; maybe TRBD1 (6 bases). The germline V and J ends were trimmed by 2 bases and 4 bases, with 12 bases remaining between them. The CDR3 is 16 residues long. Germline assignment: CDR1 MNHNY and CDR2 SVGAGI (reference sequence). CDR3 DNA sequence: TGTGCCAGCAGTTACAGGCAGGGGCCGGGGGCCAACGTCCTGACTTTC. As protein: CASSYRQGPGANVLTF.

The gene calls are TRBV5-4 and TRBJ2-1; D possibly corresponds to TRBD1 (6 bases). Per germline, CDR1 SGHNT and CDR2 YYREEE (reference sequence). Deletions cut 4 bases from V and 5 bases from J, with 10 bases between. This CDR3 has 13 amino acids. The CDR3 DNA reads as TGTGCCAGCAGCCCACAGGGTAACAATGAGCAGTTCTTC. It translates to CASSPQGNNEQFF. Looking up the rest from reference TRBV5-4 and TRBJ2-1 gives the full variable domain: ETGVTQSPTHLIKTRGQQVTLRCSSQSGHNTVSWYQQALGQGPQFIFQYYREEENGRGNFPPRFSGLQFPNYSSELNVNALELDDSALYLCASSPQGNNEQFFGPGTRLTVL.

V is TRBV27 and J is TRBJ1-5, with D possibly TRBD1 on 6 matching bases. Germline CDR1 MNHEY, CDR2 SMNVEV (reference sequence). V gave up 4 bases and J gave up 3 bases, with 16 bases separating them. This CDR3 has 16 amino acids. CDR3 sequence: CASSSHFRDINQPQHF. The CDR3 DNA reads TGTGCCAGCAGTTCCCACTTCCGGGACATCAATCAGCCCCAGCATTTT.

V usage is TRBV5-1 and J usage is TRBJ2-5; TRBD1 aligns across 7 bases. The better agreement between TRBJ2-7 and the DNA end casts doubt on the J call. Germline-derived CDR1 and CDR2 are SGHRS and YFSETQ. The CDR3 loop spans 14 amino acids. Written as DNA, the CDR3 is TGCGCCAGCAGGAAACAGGGGCCTTCCTACGAGCAGTACTTC. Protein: CASRKQGPSYEQYF.

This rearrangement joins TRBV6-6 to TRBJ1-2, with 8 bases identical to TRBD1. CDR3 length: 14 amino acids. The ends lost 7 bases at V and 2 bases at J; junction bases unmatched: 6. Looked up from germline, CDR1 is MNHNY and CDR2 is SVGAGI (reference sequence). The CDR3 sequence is CASKYRGENYGYTF. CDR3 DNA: TGTGCCAGCAAATACAGGGGGGAGAACTATGGCTACACCTTC.

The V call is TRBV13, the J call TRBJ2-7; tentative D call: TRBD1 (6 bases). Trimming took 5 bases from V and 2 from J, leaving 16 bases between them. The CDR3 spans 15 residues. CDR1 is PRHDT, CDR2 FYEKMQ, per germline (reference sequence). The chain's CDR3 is CASSQGTQLTYEQYF. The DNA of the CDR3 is TGTGCCAGCAGCCAGGGGACACAGCTTACCTACGAGCAGTACTTC.

CDR3 protein: CATQREHYNEQFF. The CDR3 nucleotides read TGTGCCACCCAGCGGGAGCACTACAATGAGCAGTTCTTC. This chain links TRBV2 with TRBJ2-1, with 8 bases aligning to TRBD2. Germline loops: CDR1 SNHLY, CDR2 FYNNEI. V gave up 10 bases and J gave up 3 bases; unmatched junction bases: 5. This CDR3 spans 13 amino acids.

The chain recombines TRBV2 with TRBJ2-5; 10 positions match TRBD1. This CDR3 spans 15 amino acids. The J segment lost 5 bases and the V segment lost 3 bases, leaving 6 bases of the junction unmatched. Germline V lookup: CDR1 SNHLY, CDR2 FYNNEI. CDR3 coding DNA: TGTGCCAGCAGTGAGGGGACAGGGGTCGGGGAGACCCAGTACTTC. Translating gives CASSEGTGVGETQYF.

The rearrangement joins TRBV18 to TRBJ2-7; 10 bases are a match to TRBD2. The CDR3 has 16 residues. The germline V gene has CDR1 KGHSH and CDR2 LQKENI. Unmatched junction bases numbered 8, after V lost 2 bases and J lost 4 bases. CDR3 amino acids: CASSPNRASGSYEQYF. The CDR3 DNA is TGTGCCAGCTCACCAAATCGGGCTAGCGGGAGTTACGAGCAGTACTTC. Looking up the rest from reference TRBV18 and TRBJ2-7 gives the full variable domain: NAGVMQNPRHLVRRRGQEARLRCSPMKGHSHVYWYRQLPEEGLKFMVYLQKENIIDESGMPKERFSAEFPKEGPSILRIQQVVRGDSAAYFCASSPNRASGSYEQYFGPGTRLTVT.

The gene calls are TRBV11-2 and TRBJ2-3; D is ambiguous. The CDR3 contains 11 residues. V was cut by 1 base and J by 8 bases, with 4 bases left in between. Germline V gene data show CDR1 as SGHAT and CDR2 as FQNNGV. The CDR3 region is CASSLAGTQYF. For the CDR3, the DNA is TGTGCCAGCAGCTTAGCGGGTACGCAGTATTTT.

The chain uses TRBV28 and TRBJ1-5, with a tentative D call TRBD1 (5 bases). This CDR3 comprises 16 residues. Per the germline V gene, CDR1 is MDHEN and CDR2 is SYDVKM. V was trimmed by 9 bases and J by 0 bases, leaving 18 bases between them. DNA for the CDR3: TGTGCCAGTACGCCGGGACTCAGAAATAGCAATCAGCCCCAGCATTTT. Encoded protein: CASTPGLRNSNQPQHF.

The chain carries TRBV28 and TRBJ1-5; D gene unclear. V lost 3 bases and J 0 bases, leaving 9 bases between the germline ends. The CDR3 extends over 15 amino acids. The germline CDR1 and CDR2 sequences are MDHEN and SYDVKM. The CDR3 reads CASSFPTYSNQPQHF. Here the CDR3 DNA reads TGTGCCAGCAGTTTCCCCACATATAGCAATCAGCCCCAGCATTTT.

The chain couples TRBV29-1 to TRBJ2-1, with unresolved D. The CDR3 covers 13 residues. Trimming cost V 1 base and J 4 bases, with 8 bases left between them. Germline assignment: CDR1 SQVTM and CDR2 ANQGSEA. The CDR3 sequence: CSVEVMAYNEQFF. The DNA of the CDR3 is TGCAGCGTTGAAGTTATGGCTTACAATGAGCAGTTCTTC.

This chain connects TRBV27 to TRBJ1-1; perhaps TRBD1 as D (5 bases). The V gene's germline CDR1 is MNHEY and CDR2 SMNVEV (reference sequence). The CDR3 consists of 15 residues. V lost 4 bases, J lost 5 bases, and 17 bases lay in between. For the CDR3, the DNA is TGTGCCAGCAGTTCGCAGGGTGTCATGGGTACTGAAGCTTTCTTT. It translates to CASSSQGVMGTEAFF.

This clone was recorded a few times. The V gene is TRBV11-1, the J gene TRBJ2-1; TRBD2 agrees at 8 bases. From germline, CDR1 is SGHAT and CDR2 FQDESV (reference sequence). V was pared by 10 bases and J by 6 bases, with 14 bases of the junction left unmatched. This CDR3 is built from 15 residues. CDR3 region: CATAASGPGGNEQFF. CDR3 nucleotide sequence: TGTGCCACGGCGGCTAGCGGGCCCGGGGGCAATGAGCAGTTCTTC.